One TCR beta chain is described in this entry. The data are from a study of CXCR3-negative and CXCR3-positive naive CD8 T cells. Carrying UMI labels, the TRB cDNA libraries were prepared through 5' RACE. TCRdb reprocessed the 5' RACE reads, keeping one entry per CDR3 protein, no DNA. Recorded for this sample: over 100,000 distinct CDR3 sequences. Specimen: naive CXCR3- CD8+ T cells from blood. The subset was: CD45RO-CCR7+CD27+CD95- naive CD8+ T cells lacking CXCR3 (TNR3-). The clonotype comes from a human donor in good health. Some clones in this sample may be carry-over from other donors' samples.

The CDR3 is CASSTGESGHTYTQYF. The chain is built from TRBV28 and TRBJ2-3; TCRdb lists TRBD1, though no DNA is available to test this call. The CDR3 sequence is 16 residues long. In germline, CDR1 is MDHEN, CDR2 SYDVKM.